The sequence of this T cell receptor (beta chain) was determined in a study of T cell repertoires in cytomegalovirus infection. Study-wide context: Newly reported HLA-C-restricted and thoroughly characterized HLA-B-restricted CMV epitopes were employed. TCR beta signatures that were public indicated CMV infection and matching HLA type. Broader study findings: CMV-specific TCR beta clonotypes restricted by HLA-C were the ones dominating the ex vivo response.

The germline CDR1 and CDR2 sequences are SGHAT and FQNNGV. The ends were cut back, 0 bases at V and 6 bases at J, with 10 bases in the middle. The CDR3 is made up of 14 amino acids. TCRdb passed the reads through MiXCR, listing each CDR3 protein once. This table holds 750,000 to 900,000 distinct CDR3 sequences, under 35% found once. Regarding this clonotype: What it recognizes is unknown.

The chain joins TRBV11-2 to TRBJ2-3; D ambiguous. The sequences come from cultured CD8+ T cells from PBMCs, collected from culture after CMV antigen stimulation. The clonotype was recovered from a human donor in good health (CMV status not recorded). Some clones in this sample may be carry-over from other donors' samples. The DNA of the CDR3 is TGTGCCAGCAGCTTAGAGAACTCCTGGGATACGCAGTATTTT. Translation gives CASSLENSWDTQYF. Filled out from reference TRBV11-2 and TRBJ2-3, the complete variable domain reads EAGVAQSPRYKIIEKRQSVAFWCNPISGHATLYWYQQILGQGPKLLIQFQNNGVVDDSQLPKDRFSAERLKGVDSTLKIQPAKLEDSAVYLCASSLENSWDTQYFGPGTRLTVL.